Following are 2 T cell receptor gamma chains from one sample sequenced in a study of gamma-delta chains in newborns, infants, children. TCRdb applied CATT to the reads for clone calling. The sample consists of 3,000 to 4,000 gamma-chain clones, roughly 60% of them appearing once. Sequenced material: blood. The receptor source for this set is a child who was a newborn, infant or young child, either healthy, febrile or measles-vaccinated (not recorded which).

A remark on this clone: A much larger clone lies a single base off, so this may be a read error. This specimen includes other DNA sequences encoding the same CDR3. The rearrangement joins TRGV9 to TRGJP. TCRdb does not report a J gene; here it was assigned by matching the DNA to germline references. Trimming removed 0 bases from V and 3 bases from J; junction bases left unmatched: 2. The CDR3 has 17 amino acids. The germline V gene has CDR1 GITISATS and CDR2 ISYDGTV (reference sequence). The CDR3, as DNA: TGTGCCTTGTGGGAGGTGCTGCAAGAGTTGGGCAAAAAAATCAAGGTATTT. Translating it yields CALWEVLQELGKKIKVF.

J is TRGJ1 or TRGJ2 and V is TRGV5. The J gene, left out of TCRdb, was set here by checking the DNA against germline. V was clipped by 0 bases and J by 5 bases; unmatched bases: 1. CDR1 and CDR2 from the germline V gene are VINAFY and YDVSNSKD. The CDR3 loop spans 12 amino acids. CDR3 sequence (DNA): TGTGCCACCTGGGACAGGCATTATAAGAAACTCTTT. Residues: CATWDRHYKKLF.